The rows below give T cell receptor beta chains drawn from one sample of a study of blood T cell repertoires in COVID-19. Clones were sequenced by immunoSEQ multiplex PCR, and TCRdb holds only the in-frame ones, with some missing. The repertoire holds around 250,000 clones, about nine tenths seen once, with 1% to 1.5% in the top ten. Sequencing was performed on PBMCs or T cells enriched from blood (not recorded which). The receptors stem from a human donor in a cohort exposed to, infected with or recovered from COVID-19 (not recorded which). The donor label of this sample is uncertain. Both conserved end residues are part of each CDR3. Each record gives: clone size, J gene, V gene, D gene, CDR3 protein, CDR3 DNA. The D gene is left open where the match is weak. Size values are once, few and many counts, or a class for expanded clones, and some rows have none.

-,TRBJ2-1,TRBV27,-,CASSFLGEANEQFF,TGTGCCAGCAGTTTCTTGGGGGAGGCAAATGAGCAGTTCTTC
-,TRBJ2-5,TRBV12-3/TRBV12-4,TRBD2,CASNPGGLETQYF,TGTGCCAGCAACCCCGGGGGGTTAGAGACCCAGTACTTC
-,TRBJ2-7,TRBV6-5,TRBD1,CASRLGQGGYEQYF,TGTGCCAGCAGACTCGGACAGGGGGGCTACGAGCAGTACTTC
-,TRBJ2-1,TRBV14,TRBD2,CASSKNPSGTSGREEQFF,TGTGCCAGCAGCAAAAACCCATCCGGGACTAGCGGACGAGAGGAGCAGTTCTTC
-,TRBJ1-1,TRBV18,TRBD1,CASSTGQGTEAFF,TGTGCCAGCTCAACTGGACAGGGGACTGAAGCTTTCTTT
-,TRBJ1-2,TRBV10-2,TRBD1,CATRQGVEGYTF,TGCGCCACCCGACAGGGGGTAGAGGGCTACACCTTC
-,TRBJ1-4,TRBV7-3,-,CASSPRGATNEKLFF,TGTGCCAGCAGCCCAAGGGGTGCAACTAATGAAAAACTGTTTTTT
-,TRBJ2-7,TRBV30,-,CAWSVGGDEQYF,TGTGCCTGGAGTGTTGGAGGGGACGAGCAGTACTTC
-,TRBJ1-4,TRBV7-9,TRBD1,CASSLKGQGFEKLFF,TGTGCCAGCAGCTTGAAGGGACAGGGGTTCGAAAAACTGTTTTTT
-,TRBJ1-1,TRBV27,TRBD1,CASSLRTGSTEAFF,TGTGCCAGCAGTTTGCGGACAGGGTCCACTGAAGCTTTCTTT
-,TRBJ2-2,TRBV18,-,CASSPQTGNTGELFF,TGTGCCAGCTCACCACAGACAGGGAACACCGGGGAGCTGTTTTTT
-,TRBJ2-1,TRBV27,-,CASSPGDEQFF,TGTGCCAGCAGTCCCGGGGATGAGCAGTTCTTC
-,TRBJ2-7,TRBV12-5,TRBD1,CASGLSGQGVYEQYF,TGTGCTAGTGGTTTATCGGGACAGGGGGTATACGAGCAGTACTTC
once,TRBJ1-1,TRBV5-6,-,CASTISRQGDGAFF,TGTGCCAGCACCATCTCCCGACAAGGGGATGGAGCTTTCTTT
-,TRBJ2-1,TRBV11-2,-,CASSPAGSRGNNEQFF,TGTGCCAGCAGCCCCGCTGGGTCGCGGGGCAACAATGAGCAGTTCTTC
-,TRBJ1-5,TRBV11-2,-,CASSLGTYSNQPQHF,TGTGCCAGCAGCTTAGGAACCTATAGCAATCAGCCCCAGCATTTT
-,TRBJ1-1,TRBV10-3,-,CAIRQGTYTEAFF,TGTGCCATCAGGCAGGGTACGTACACTGAAGCTTTCTTT
-,TRBJ1-1,TRBV5-1,-,CASSFSGAVNTEAFF,TGCGCCAGCAGCTTCAGTGGGGCAGTGAACACTGAAGCTTTCTTT
-,TRBJ2-2,TRBV14,TRBD1,CASSHGAGTGATGELFF,TGTGCCAGCAGCCACGGGGCCGGGACAGGGGCGACCGGGGAGCTGTTTTTT
-,TRBJ1-5,TRBV19,TRBD1,CASTQGAKDAQPQHF,TGTGCCAGTACCCAGGGGGCGAAAGACGCTCAGCCCCAGCATTTT
once,TRBJ2-2,TRBV2,-,CASRFSAGGTGELFF,TGTGCCAGCAGGTTTAGCGCCGGAGGGACCGGGGAGCTGTTTTTT
-,TRBJ2-5,TRBV19,-,CASSRAPWETQYF,TGTGCCAGTAGTAGGGCCCCGTGGGAGACCCAGTACTTC
-,TRBJ1-6,TRBV7-3,TRBD1,CASSLHPPDREGLDSPLHF,TGTGCCAGCAGCCTCCATCCTCCCGACAGGGAAGGCTTGGATTCACCCCTCCACTTT
-,TRBJ1-2,TRBV18,-,CASSPTAEPYGYTF,TGTGCCAGCTCACCAACAGCTGAGCCCTATGGCTACACCTTC
-,TRBJ1-5,TRBV5-5,TRBD1,CASSLGQGNHQPQHF,TGTGCCAGCAGCCTTGGACAGGGGAACCATCAGCCCCAGCATTTT
-,TRBJ2-3,TRBV12-3/TRBV12-4,-,CASSLARDTQYF,TGTGCCAGCAGTTTAGCGAGGGATACGCAGTATTTT
-,TRBJ1-5,TRBV19,TRBD1,CASSWRGPESNQPQHF,TGTGCCAGTAGTTGGAGGGGGCCAGAGAGCAATCAGCCCCAGCATTTT
-,TRBJ1-2,TRBV12-3/TRBV12-4,-,CASSLGGGYGYTF,TGTGCCAGCAGTTTGGGCGGGGGCTATGGCTACACCTTC
-,TRBJ1-5,TRBV7-9,TRBD1,CASSLTAGGVGPQHF,TGTGCCAGCAGCTTAACAGCAGGGGGCGTGGGGCCCCAGCATTTT
-,TRBJ1-1,TRBV6-2/TRBV6-3,TRBD1,CASSYSSRDRGRHTEAFF,TGTGCCAGCAGTTACTCCTCCAGGGACAGGGGGCGTCACACTGAAGCTTTCTTT
-,TRBJ2-3,TRBV24-1,-,CATSDLFGGDTDTQYF,TGTGCCACCAGTGATTTGTTTGGGGGCGACACAGATACGCAGTATTTT
-,TRBJ1-3,TRBV10-3,-,CAISPRVSGNTIYF,TGTGCCATCAGTCCCAGGGTTTCTGGAAACACCATATATTTT
-,TRBJ1-1,TRBV19,-,CASRGAGPYAAFF,TGTGCCAGTAGAGGGGCAGGCCCATATGCAGCTTTCTTT
-,TRBJ2-7,TRBV27,-,CASSLRAGDSYEQYF,TGTGCCAGCAGTTTAAGGGCAGGGGATTCCTACGAGCAGTACTTC
-,TRBJ1-2,TRBV29-1,-,CSVGEGWDTGGYTF,TGCAGCGTCGGGGAAGGATGGGACACAGGGGGCTACACCTTC
-,TRBJ2-1,TRBV5-1,TRBD2,CASSLELAGNEQFF,TGCGCCAGCAGCTTGGAGCTAGCGGGTAATGAGCAGTTCTTC
-,TRBJ2-1,TRBV4-3,TRBD2,CASSQGRASGAHEQFF,TGCGCCAGCAGCCAAGGGAGGGCTAGCGGGGCTCACGAGCAGTTCTTC
-,TRBJ2-1,TRBV7-9,TRBD2,CASSFLAASYNEQFF,TGTGCCAGCAGCTTTCTAGCGGCCTCCTACAATGAGCAGTTCTTC
-,TRBJ1-5,TRBV20-1,-,CSASRQPQHF,TGCAGTGCGAGCCGTCAGCCCCAGCATTTT
-,TRBJ2-3,TRBV14,TRBD2,CASSVRGGALNTQYF,TGTGCCAGCAGTGTTCGGGGGGGGGCCCTAAATACGCAGTATTTT
-,TRBJ1-1,TRBV11-1,TRBD1,CASSVAGTENTEAFF,TGTGCCAGCAGCGTGGCCGGGACAGAGAACACTGAAGCTTTCTTT
-,TRBJ2-1,TRBV4-3,-,CASSPERAAYNEQFF,TGCGCCAGCAGCCCCGAGAGGGCGGCCTACAATGAGCAGTTCTTC
-,TRBJ2-2,TRBV5-1,TRBD1,CASSLAGTGQGSTGELFF,TGCGCCAGCAGCTTGGCTGGCACCGGACAGGGCAGCACCGGGGAGCTGTTTTTT